This TCR beta chain was observed in a study of blood T cell repertoires in COVID-19. At the level of the study: There were acute and convalescent COVID-19 samples, and they came from the United States, Italy and Spain.

Only in-frame clones appear in the TCRdb table, and some are missing; sequencing was by immunoSEQ multiplex PCR. The sample has a few hundred thousand clones; around 82% are singletons. Notes on this clone: The sample carries other DNA sequences with the same CDR3.

The germline V gene encodes CDR1 SEHNR and CDR2 FQNEAQ (reference sequence). The CDR3 has 13 residues. Trimming removed 7 bases from V and 4 bases from J; junction bases left unmatched: 5. The source is a woman aged 45 to 65 with acute or convalescent COVID-19. Sequenced material: peripheral blood. V usage is TRBV7-9 and J usage is TRBJ1-2; 8 bases align to TRBD1. The CDR3 region is CASNDRGLYGYTF. The CDR3 DNA is TGTGCCAGCAACGACAGGGGACTCTATGGCTACACCTTC.